Listed below are T cell receptor beta chains from one sample, sequenced in a study of identical twins. TCRdb re-called the 5' RACE reads through MiXCR, storing one row per CDR3 protein. Of some 300,000 distinct CDR3 sequences in the sample, roughly an eighth are singletons; the top ten hold roughly 7%. This sample was also put to use in a study of yellow fever vaccine responses in identical twins.

The source material was CD8+ T cells sorted from blood. The receptors here all came from a young woman in good health. CDR3s include the opening cysteine and the closing phenylalanine or tryptophan. The D gene is left open where the match is weak. The size of a clone is reported for some rows only, either as once, few or many, or as a class for expanded clones.

size	V	J	D	DNA	CDR3
.	TRBV11-1	TRBJ2-7	.	TGTGCCAGCAGCTTACAGAGTAGCGAGCAGTACTTC	CASSLQSSEQYF
.	TRBV14	TRBJ2-3	TRBD2	TGTGCCAGCAGCCTCGAGCGGGACACAGATACGCAGTATTTT	CASSLERDTDTQYF
.	TRBV5-1	TRBJ2-2	TRBD1	TGCGCCAGCAGCTTACAGGGGAACCCCGAGGAGCTGTTTTTT	CASSLQGNPEELFF
.	TRBV12-3/TRBV12-4	TRBJ2-7	TRBD1	TGTGCCAGCAGTCACACTTTAGTGGGGACAGGGAGCGAGCAGTACTTC	CASSHTLVGTGSEQYF
.	TRBV29-1	TRBJ2-4	.	TGCAGCGCCTTAGTCGAGACCCTAAACATTCAGTACTTC	CSALVETLNIQYF
few	TRBV12-3/TRBV12-4	TRBJ1-2	TRBD1	TGTGCCAGCAGTTTCGTAAGGACAGGCCTTAACTATGGCTACACCTTC	CASSFVRTGLNYGYTF
few	TRBV5-1	TRBJ2-1	TRBD2	TGCGCCAGCAGCAAAACCGGGACTAGCGGTGAGCAGTTCTTC	CASSKTGTSGEQFF
many	TRBV4-1	TRBJ2-3	.	TGCGCCAGCAGCCAGAGCATTACAGATACGCAGTATTTT	CASSQSITDTQYF
.	TRBV20-1	TRBJ2-1	.	TGCAGTGCTAGAACCATGGGCTCCTACAATGAGCAGTTCTTC	CSARTMGSYNEQFF
few	TRBV11-2	TRBJ1-4	.	TGTGCCAGCAGCTCAGGGTATGATGAAAAACTGTTTTTT	CASSSGYDEKLFF
.	TRBV6-5	TRBJ2-2	.	TGTGCCAGCAGTTACAAGAACACCGGGGAGCTGTTTTTT	CASSYKNTGELFF
many	TRBV4-1	TRBJ2-1	TRBD1	TGCGCCAGCAGCCTCGGACAGGGCGAGTACAATGAGCAGTTCTTC	CASSLGQGEYNEQFF